The clone carrying this T cell receptor beta chain was seen more than once but under ten times. V lost 4 bases to trimming and J lost 4 bases; unmatched junction nucleotides: 5. CDR3 length: 16 residues. The V gene's germline CDR1 is SGHRS and CDR2 YFSETQ. 60 Vbeta and 13 Jbeta primers were used in PCR. Clones were sequenced by immunoSEQ multiplex PCR, and TCRdb holds only the in-frame ones, with some missing. Here the sample spans approximately 190,000 clones, more than 75% being singletons. The source of the sample is a study of cytomegalovirus exposure and HLA in healthy donors. The rearrangement joins TRBV5-1 to TRBJ2-5; 15 bases are shared with TRBD2. This clonotype was sampled from a man aged 40-49 years in good health and CMV-seropositive. Sequencing was performed on PBMCs. CDR3 residues: CASSRGLAGGIETQYF. The CDR3 DNA reads TGCGCCAGCAGCCGGGGACTAGCGGGGGGTATAGAGACCCAGTACTTC.